The TCR beta chain described here comes from a study of cytomegalovirus exposure and HLA in healthy donors. The germline CDR1 and CDR2 sequences are LGHNA and YSLEER. The CDR3 is made up of 14 amino acids. V was clipped by 1 base and J by 1 base, with 8 bases between them. The PCR employed 60 Vbeta primers together with 13 Jbeta primers. TCRdb's copy holds only in-frame clones and misses some; the assay was immunoSEQ multiplex PCR. The sample contains about 120,000 clones, 9.5% of which appear only once. The sequencing sample was made of PBMCs. This chain links TRBV4-3 with TRBJ2-7, with D possibly TRBD1 on 5 matching bases. The receptor was isolated from a young man in good health and CMV-seronegative. In DNA form, the CDR3 reads TGCGCCAGCAGCCAAGGGCAGGGTTCCTACGAGCAGTACTTC. Protein: CASSQGQGSYEQYF.